This entry concerns a single T cell receptor (beta chain). Its cognate antigen is unknown. The sample comes from a study of PD-1 blockade in mismatch repair-deficient tumors. The study's findings and limits: Tumor-resident clones, often undetectable pretreatment in blood, expanded then contracted after pembrolizumab.

The CDR3 is 16 amino acids. Germline V gives CDR1 MGHDK, CDR2 SYGVNS. V was clipped by 2 bases and J by 1 base, with 12 bases between them. Sequencing was performed with immunoSEQ multiplex PCR; in TCRdb, only in-frame clones are kept and a portion is missing. The profile covers 120,000 or so clones, with about 86% appearing a single time and about 13% taken by the ten largest. The input for sequencing was peripheral blood, taken 44 weeks after starting pembrolizumab. The V call is TRBV25-1, the J call TRBJ2-4; D may correspond to TRBD1 or TRBD2 (5 bases each). This receptor was identified in an adult with mismatch repair-deficient cancer. CDR3 region: CASSERHGAAKNIQYF. In DNA form, the CDR3 reads TGTGCCAGCAGTGAACGCCACGGGGCGGCCAAAAACATTCAGTACTTC.